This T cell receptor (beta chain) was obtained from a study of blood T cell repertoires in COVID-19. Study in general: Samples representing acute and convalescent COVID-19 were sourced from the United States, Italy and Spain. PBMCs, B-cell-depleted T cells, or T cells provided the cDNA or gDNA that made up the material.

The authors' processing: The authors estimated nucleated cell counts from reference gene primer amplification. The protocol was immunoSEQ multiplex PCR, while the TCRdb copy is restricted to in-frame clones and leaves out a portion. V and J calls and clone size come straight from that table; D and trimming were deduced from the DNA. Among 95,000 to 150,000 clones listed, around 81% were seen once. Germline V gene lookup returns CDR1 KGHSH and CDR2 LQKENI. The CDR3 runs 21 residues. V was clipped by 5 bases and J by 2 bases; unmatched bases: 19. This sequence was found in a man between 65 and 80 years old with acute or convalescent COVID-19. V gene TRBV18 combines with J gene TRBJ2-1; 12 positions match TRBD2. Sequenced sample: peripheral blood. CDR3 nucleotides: TGTGCCAGCTCATCCTTCTCTAGCGGGGGGGCCCCAACACCAACCTACAATGAGCAGTTCTTC. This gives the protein CASSSFSSGGAPTPTYNEQFF.